This T cell receptor beta chain was obtained from a study of low-dose radiotherapy and immunotherapy resistance in tumors. Across the study: Participants in Cohort 2 were given 1 Gy per fraction every two weeks, for 13 Gy over 26 weeks. Each patient was administered nivolumab intravenously at 240 mg, which was a flat dose, every two weeks, along with intravenous ipilimumab at 1 mg/kg every six weeks.

Time point here: before trial treatment. The donors, trial participants, received nivolumab, ipilimumab, aspirin, low-dose cyclophosphamide and low-dose radiotherapy. Solid tumors that lacked tumor-infiltrating lymphocytes and were advanced were present in eligible patients. TRAV and TRBV primers primed cDNA for both TCRalpha and TCRbeta. Amplification, which lasted 15 to 20 PCR cycles, used a constant-region primer and V-primer adapter to amplify TCRs. TCRdb reprocessed the reads via MiXCR and lists one record per CDR3 protein. Found here are about 64,000 distinct CDR3 sequences, more than 25% of them singletons; the top ten hold 6.6%. Germline values: CDR1 MDHEN, CDR2 SYDVKM. The CDR3 is 16 amino acids. Trimming cost V 5 bases and J 4 bases, with 19 bases left between them.

Source: PBMCs, taken before treatment. This TCR was sampled from a male donor with rectosigmoid adenocarcinoma. The genes are TRBV28 and TRBJ2-3, with D perhaps matching TRBD2 (5 bases). CDR3 in amino acids: CASSPTLGRASDTQYF. CDR3 bases: TGTGCCAGCAGTCCGACACTAGGGCGGGCCTCAGATACGCAGTATTTT.